The 29 T cell receptor beta chains given below trace back to one sample, sequenced in a study of identifying expanded T cells in peripheral blood. Produced via immunoSEQ multiplex PCR; TCRdb's table is partial and in-frame only. This table holds tens of thousands of clones, about nine tenths found once. The specimen sequenced was blood. These receptor sequences come from a person aged 18-69 years in good health.

The chain carries TRBV29-1 and TRBJ1-2; TRBD1 agrees at 7 bases. Germline-derived CDR1 and CDR2 are SQVTM and ANQGSEA. The V gene end was trimmed by 3 bases and the J gene end by 0 bases; junction bases not matched to a gene: 10. The CDR3 totals 16 residues. CDR3 bases: TGCAGCGTTGATTCACCAGACAGGGCCTCTAACTATGGCTACACCTTC. Amino acids: CSVDSPDRASNYGYTF. The whole variable domain, remainder taken from reference TRBV29-1 and TRBJ1-2, is SAVISQKPSRDICQRGTSLTIQCQVDSQVTMMFWYRQQPGQSLTLIATANQGSEATYESGFVIDKFPISRPNLTFSTLTVSNMSPEDSSIYLCSVDSPDRASNYGYTFGSGTRLTVV.

The chain employs TRBV7-2 and TRBJ2-1, with 11 bases fitting TRBD2. Looked up from germline, CDR1 is SGHTA and CDR2 is FQGNSA. The junction had 8 bases not matched to a gene; V was cut back by 3 bases and J by 7 bases. This CDR3 is 16 amino acids long. The DNA for the CDR3 is TGTGCCAGCAGCTTGAGGAGGGGACTAGCGGCTAATGAGCAGTTCTTC. Amino acids: CASSLRRGLAANEQFF.

The J gene is TRBJ2-3, the V gene TRBV5-1, with 10 bases matching TRBD2. CDR1 is SGHRS and CDR2 is YFSETQ in the germline V gene. This CDR3 has 17 residues. V trimming: 0 bases; J trimming: 7 bases; junction bases outside the gene matches: 11. The CDR3 protein is CASSLASGGSGENTQYF. The CDR3 DNA follows: TGCGCCAGCAGCTTGGCTAGCGGGGGCAGCGGGGAGAATACGCAGTATTTT. Variable domain in full (rest from reference TRBV5-1 and TRBJ2-3): KAGVTQTPRYLIKTRGQQVTLSCSPISGHRSVSWYQQTPGQGLQFLFEYFSETQRNKGNFPGRFSGRQFSNSRSEMNVSTLELGDSALYLCASSLASGGSGENTQYFGPGTRLTVL.

The V call is TRBV6-5, the J call TRBJ1-1; D possibly corresponds to TRBD1 (5 bases). Trimming took off 2 bases at V and 5 bases at J, with 12 bases between the two ends. This CDR3 spans 14 amino acids. Germline V gives CDR1 MNHEY, CDR2 SVGAGI. The CDR3 DNA follows: TGTGCCAGCAGTTACGGGGGAGTGGGAACTGAAGCTTTCTTT. This translates into CASSYGGVGTEAFF.

J is TRBJ1-1 and V is TRBV25-1; 9 nucleotides align to TRBD1. The length of the CDR3 is 16 residues. The germline gives CDR1 MGHDK, CDR2 SYGVNS. With 2 bases clipped from V and 5 bases from J, the junction kept 9 bases outside the gene matches. In DNA, the CDR3 is TGTGCCAGCAGTGAACCCCTGGGACAGGGTACGACTGAAGCTTTCTTT. It codes for CASSEPLGQGTTEAFF.

The chain joins TRBV2 to TRBJ2-5; possibly TRBD1 for D (5 bases). V was shortened by 6 bases and J by 4 bases, with 6 bases between the two germline ends. From germline, CDR1 is SNHLY and CDR2 FYNNEI. There are 11 residues in the CDR3. This chain's CDR3 is CASRGRETQYF. CDR3 DNA: TGTGCCAGCAGGGGGCGAGAGACCCAGTACTTC.

The chain joins TRBV7-3 to TRBJ2-7, with 7 bases lining up with TRBD2. V lost 1 base, J lost 2 bases, and 14 bases stayed unmatched. CDR3 length: 18 residues. Germline lookup yields CDR1 SGHTA and CDR2 FQGTGA. The CDR3 region is CASSLKGGSGPLTYEQYF. CDR3 nucleotide sequence: TGTGCCAGCAGCTTAAAAGGCGGGAGTGGCCCCTTAACCTACGAGCAGTACTTC.

The chain combines TRBV5-1 with TRBJ2-1; 8 nucleotides agree with TRBD2. CDR3 length: 15 amino acids. The germline gives CDR1 SGHRS, CDR2 YFSETQ. J lost 4 bases, V lost 3 bases, and 6 bases had no gene match. The CDR3 nucleotides read TGCGCCAGCAGCTCTACTAGCGGCCCGTACAATGAGCAGTTCTTC. Translated, it gives CASSSTSGPYNEQFF.

The chain has TRBV7-3 and TRBJ2-4, with a tentative D call TRBD1 (6 bases). CDR3 size: 18 residues. Deletions cut 0 bases from V and 1 base from J, with 16 bases between. The germline V gene encodes CDR1 SGHTA and CDR2 FQGTGA. As DNA, the CDR3 is TGTGCCAGCAGCTTAACCTCTTTCTACAGGGTCGCCAAAAACATTCAGTACTTC. Amino acid sequence: CASSLTSFYRVAKNIQYF.

V gene TRBV15 combines with J gene TRBJ2-7; TRBD2 matches 10 bases. CDR3 length equals 21 residues. Germline V lookup: CDR1 LNHNV, CDR2 YYDKDF (reference sequence). Unmatched junction bases numbered 19, after V lost 0 bases and J lost 2 bases. The DNA of the CDR3 is TGTGCCACCAGCAGAGATAGAGGGGGAGGACTAGCGGCGACGAGTGCCTACGAGCAGTACTTC. It yields the protein CATSRDRGGGLAATSAYEQYF.

The V gene is TRBV5-4, the J gene TRBJ1-1, with 8 bases lining up with TRBD1. J was trimmed by 4 bases and V by 2 bases; bases with no gene match: 4. Per the germline V gene, CDR1 is SGHNT and CDR2 is YYREEE (reference sequence). The CDR3 is made up of 14 amino acids. For the CDR3, the DNA is TGTGCCAGCAGCTTCCAGGGGGCCGGCACTGAAGCTTTCTTT. Amino acid sequence: CASSFQGAGTEAFF.

The rearrangement uses TRBV30 and TRBJ1-4; 7 nucleotides match TRBD1. The trim removed 6 bases at V and 6 bases at J, leaving 10 bases unmatched. This CDR3 has 14 residues. The germline CDR1 and CDR2 sequences are GTSNPN and SVGIG (reference sequence). For the CDR3, the DNA is TGTGCCTGTACCGAACAGGGGAGTGATGAAAAACTGTTTTTT. It specifies CACTEQGSDEKLFF.

This chain links TRBV6-4 with TRBJ2-7, with TRBD1 identical over 7 bases. Losses at the gene ends were 9 bases for V and 0 bases for J; bases not matched to a gene: 11. The germline CDR1 and CDR2 sequences are MRHNA and SNTAGT. The CDR3 has 15 amino acids. In DNA, the CDR3 is TGTGCCAGTTTCCCGGGACAGAGGTTCTCCTACGAGCAGTACTTC. Its translation is CASFPGQRFSYEQYF.

The J gene is TRBJ2-5, the V gene TRBV5-1; D not certain. CDR3 length equals 11 residues. Per germline, CDR1 SGHRS and CDR2 YFSETQ. V lost 3 bases and J 4 bases, leaving 4 bases between the germline ends. The DNA of the CDR3 is TGCGCCAGCAGCTCGGGAGAGACCCAGTACTTC. Protein: CASSSGETQYF. The full variable domain, rest sourced from reference TRBV5-1 and TRBJ2-5, is KAGVTQTPRYLIKTRGQQVTLSCSPISGHRSVSWYQQTPGQGLQFLFEYFSETQRNKGNFPGRFSGRQFSNSRSEMNVSTLELGDSALYLCASSSGETQYFGPGTRLLVL.

The V and J genes are TRBV10-2 and TRBJ2-1; unclear D gene. Trimming shortened V by 3 bases and J by 7 bases, and 7 bases separated the two germline ends. CDR1 is WSHSY, CDR2 SAAADI, per germline. The length of the CDR3 is 12 residues. The CDR3: CASSDMGNEQFF. The CDR3 DNA sequence: TGCGCCAGCAGTGACATGGGGAATGAGCAGTTCTTC.

This chain links TRBV18 with TRBJ1-4; D not resolved. Per germline, CDR1 KGHSH and CDR2 LQKENI. This CDR3 is 14 amino acids long. V dropped 1 base and J dropped 5 bases, with 8 bases sitting between them. The CDR3 loop reads CASSPQGLNEKLFF. The CDR3 DNA sequence: TGTGCCAGCTCACCACAGGGTCTGAATGAAAAACTGTTTTTT.

This rearrangement joins TRBV5-1 to TRBJ2-1; TRBD2 matches at 9 bases. This CDR3 is built from 15 residues. The germline CDR1 and CDR2 sequences are SGHRS and YFSETQ. Trimming removed 0 bases from V and 6 bases from J; junction bases left unmatched: 4. In nucleotides, the CDR3 is TGCGCCAGCAGCTTGGACCTTAGCGGGAGCAATGAGCAGTTCTTC. Amino acids: CASSLDLSGSNEQFF.

The chain uses TRBV7-2 and TRBJ1-6; 9 nucleotides line up with TRBD1. The germline V gene has CDR1 SGHTA and CDR2 FQGNSA. This CDR3 has 16 amino acids. The V gene end was trimmed by 2 bases and the J gene end by 9 bases; junction bases not matched to a gene: 8. This chain's CDR3 is CASSLTWTGAFSPLHF. The CDR3 DNA follows: TGTGCCAGCAGCTTAACCTGGACAGGGGCTTTTTCACCCCTCCACTTT.

This clone is labeled medium-sized. The chain links TRBV6-4 to TRBJ2-1; possible D gene TRBD2, 7 bases. V dropped 8 bases and J dropped 4 bases, with 18 bases sitting between them. Germline CDR1 MRHNA, CDR2 SNTAGT. The CDR3 extends over 15 amino acids. CDR3 coding DNA: TGTGCCAGCGATTCGGGGCGGGGGCCTTACAATGAGCAGTTCTTC. Its translation: CASDSGRGPYNEQFF.

The chain has TRBV19 and TRBJ2-2; D perhaps matches TRBD2 (6 bases). The germline V gene has CDR1 LNHDA and CDR2 SQIVND (reference sequence). Trimming shortened V by 1 base and J by 3 bases, and 9 bases separated the two germline ends. The CDR3 runs to 15 residues. The CDR3 bases are TGTGCCAGTAGTATAGGCGGGGCGGACACCGGGGAGCTGTTTTTT. It encodes CASSIGGADTGELFF.

This clone was seen only a few times. J is TRBJ2-2 and V is TRBV27; D remains unclear. Looked up from germline, CDR1 is MNHEY and CDR2 is SMNVEV (reference sequence). V was clipped by 10 bases and J by 1 base, with 7 bases between them. The CDR3 contains 12 residues. The CDR3 nucleotides read TGTGCCATCTGGGGGAACACCGGGGAGCTGTTTTTT. Translation: CAIWGNTGELFF.

The V call is TRBV6-6, the J call TRBJ2-5; 11 bases align to TRBD2. V shed 8 bases and J 2 bases; nucleotides not matched to a gene: 7. The CDR3 covers 15 residues. Germline CDR1 and CDR2: MNHNY and SVGAGI (reference sequence). CDR3 residues: CASGSLAGGQETQYF. In DNA form, the CDR3 reads TGTGCCAGCGGATCATTAGCGGGAGGGCAAGAGACCCAGTACTTC.

The chain recombines TRBV7-8 with TRBJ2-7; D might be TRBD1 or TRBD2, each matching 5 bases. The V end lost 9 bases, the J end lost 5 bases, and 23 bases lay between the germline ends. This CDR3 spans 15 amino acids. Germline V lookup: CDR1 SGHVS, CDR2 FQNEAQ. CDR3 nucleotides: TGTGCCAGTTGGGGGTCGGGCAGACGAATCGACGAGCAGTACTTC. It yields the protein CASWGSGRRIDEQYF.

The genes are TRBV7-9 and TRBJ1-4, with 10 nucleotides matching TRBD1. V lost 1 base, J lost 8 bases, and 4 bases stayed unmatched. Germline V gene sequence: CDR1 SEHNR, CDR2 FQNEAQ (reference sequence). This CDR3 has 15 residues. CDR3 amino acids: CASSLDGDRGEKLFF. CDR3 bases: TGTGCCAGCAGCTTAGATGGGGACAGGGGAGAAAAACTGTTTTTT.

The chain combines TRBV6-4 with TRBJ2-1; TRBD1 might be the D (6 bases). The V gene lost 6 bases and the J gene lost 3 bases, with 9 bases spanning the gap. Germline CDR1 and CDR2: MRHNA and SNTAGT. This CDR3 contains 13 residues. In nucleotides, the CDR3 is TGTGCCAGCAGAAAGGACAGCTACAATGAGCAGTTCTTC. Encoded protein: CASRKDSYNEQFF.

V is TRBV11-2 and J is TRBJ2-5; D is possibly TRBD1 or TRBD2 (5 bases each). Germline-derived CDR1 and CDR2 are SGHAT and FQNNGV. There are 15 residues in the CDR3. V gave up 5 bases and J gave up 3 bases, with 16 bases separating them. The CDR3 is CASSERGTDEETQYF. In DNA, the CDR3 is TGTGCCAGCAGCGAGCGAGGGACGGATGAAGAGACCCAGTACTTC. The whole variable domain, remainder taken from reference TRBV11-2 and TRBJ2-5, is EAGVAQSPRYKIIEKRQSVAFWCNPISGHATLYWYQQILGQGPKLLIQFQNNGVVDDSQLPKDRFSAERLKGVDSTLKIQPAKLEDSAVYLCASSERGTDEETQYFGPGTRLLVL.

V usage is TRBV5-5 and J usage is TRBJ1-4; D is unresolved. The CDR3 runs to 15 residues. V was cut by 5 bases and J by 4 bases, with 15 bases left in between. Germline V lookup: CDR1 SGHKS, CDR2 YYEKEE (reference sequence). The CDR3 DNA follows: TGTGCCAGCAGTCGCCTCTTCTCCCTTAATGAAAAACTGTTTTTT. Translation: CASSRLFSLNEKLFF. Using reference TRBV5-5 and TRBJ1-4 for the parts outside the CDR3, the full variable domain is DAGVTQSPTHLIKTRGQQVTLRCSPISGHKSVSWYQQVLGQGPQFIFQYYEKEERGRGNFPDRFSARQFPNYSSELNVNALLLGDSALYLCASSRLFSLNEKLFFGSGTQLSVL.

The CDR3: CATRPGQATAKNIQYF. In DNA form, the CDR3 reads TGTGCCACCAGGCCGGGACAGGCGACGGCCAAAAACATTCAGTACTTC. The chain couples TRBV15 to TRBJ2-4; 8 positions match TRBD1. From germline, CDR1 is LNHNV and CDR2 YYDKDF (reference sequence). Unmatched junction bases numbered 8, after V lost 6 bases and J lost 1 base. The CDR3 contains 16 residues.

The rearrangement links TRBV27 to TRBJ2-7; D not resolved. V shed 8 bases and J shed 4 bases, with 18 bases lying between them. CDR1 MNHEY and CDR2 SMNVEV come from the germline V gene (reference sequence). The CDR3 is made up of 14 amino acids. CDR3 coding DNA: TGTGCCAGCGGCCCCGGCGGACGGCCTTACGAGCAGTACTTC. It yields the protein CASGPGGRPYEQYF.